This T cell receptor (beta chain) was recorded in a study of Tregs in tolerant kidney transplant recipients. About the study: The nonmyeloablative bone marrow transplants came from related graft donors, with transient mixed chimerism.

Broader study findings: Few patients were studied, so findings need validation in larger groups. For some patients, primers changed over time, blocking nucleotide-level comparison.

Comments on this clone: Its antigen is undetermined.

This CDR3 spans 15 amino acids. The germline V gene encodes CDR1 SGHNT and CDR2 YENEEA. Germline trimming cut 4 bases from V and 3 bases from J; bases unmatched to any gene: 4. Assay: immunoSEQ multiplex PCR; the TCRdb copy retains only in-frame clones and omits some. The repertoire includes roughly 64,000 clones, approximately 98% of them detected once, and around 0.34% sits in the top ten. The TCR sequence derives from a human donor who received a combined kidney and bone marrow transplant. The material sequenced was Tregs from blood, taken before the transplant. This chain connects TRBV11-3 to TRBJ2-7, with 12 bases fitting TRBD2. Here the CDR3 DNA reads TGTGCCAGCAGCTCGAGACTAGCGGGAGTCTACGAGCAGTACTTC. Translation: CASSSRLAGVYEQYF.